This T cell receptor beta chain was documented in a study of CD4+ T cells in melanoma. General study points: Neoantigen-specific CD4+ T cells in melanoma reportedly had diverse differentiation states. A reported correlation linked neoantigen-specific CD4+ T cells to CD8+, macrophage and B cell function.

There are 13 residues in the CDR3. The V and J ends lost 3 bases and 4 bases respectively, with 9 bases between them. The germline V gene has CDR1 ENHRY and CDR2 SYGVKD. Assay: immunoSEQ multiplex PCR; the TCRdb copy retains only in-frame clones and omits some. This table has roughly 19,000 clones, approximately 78% appearing once. This clone was recorded only once. Its specificity is not known. The chain combines TRBV10-3 with TRBJ1-2; weak D call: TRBD1 (5 bases). The source is a human donor with melanoma. CDR3 residues: CAISDGGLYGYTF. As DNA, the CDR3 is TGTGCCATCAGTGACGGGGGACTCTATGGCTACACCTTC.